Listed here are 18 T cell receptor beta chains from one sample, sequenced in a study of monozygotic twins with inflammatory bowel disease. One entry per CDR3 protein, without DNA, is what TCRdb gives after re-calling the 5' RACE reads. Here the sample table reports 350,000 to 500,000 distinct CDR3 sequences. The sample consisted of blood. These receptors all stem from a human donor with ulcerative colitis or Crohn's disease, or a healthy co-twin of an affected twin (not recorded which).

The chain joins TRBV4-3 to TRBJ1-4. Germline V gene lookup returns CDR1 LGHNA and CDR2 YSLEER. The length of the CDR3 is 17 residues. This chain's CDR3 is CASSQDGVGGDDEKLFF.

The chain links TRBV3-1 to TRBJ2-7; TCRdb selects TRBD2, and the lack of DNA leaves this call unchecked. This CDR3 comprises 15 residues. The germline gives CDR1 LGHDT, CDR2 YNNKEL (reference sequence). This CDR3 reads CASSQGSGSSYEQYF.

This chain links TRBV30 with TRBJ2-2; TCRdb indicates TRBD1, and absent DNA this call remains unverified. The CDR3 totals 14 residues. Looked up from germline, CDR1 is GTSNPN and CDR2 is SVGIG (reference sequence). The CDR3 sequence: CACNDRGNTGELFF.

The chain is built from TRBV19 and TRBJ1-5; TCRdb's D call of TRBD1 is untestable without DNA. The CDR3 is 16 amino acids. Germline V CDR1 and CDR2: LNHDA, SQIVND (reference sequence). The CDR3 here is CASSFGPGGGNQPQHF.

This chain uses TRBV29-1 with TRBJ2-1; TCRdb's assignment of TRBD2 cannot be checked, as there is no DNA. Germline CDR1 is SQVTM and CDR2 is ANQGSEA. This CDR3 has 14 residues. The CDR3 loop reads CSVERLAVSNEQFF.

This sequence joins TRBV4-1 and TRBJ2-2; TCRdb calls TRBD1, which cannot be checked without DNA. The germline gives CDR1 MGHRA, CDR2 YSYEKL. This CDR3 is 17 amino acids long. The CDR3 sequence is CASSQVTTGAPTGELFF.

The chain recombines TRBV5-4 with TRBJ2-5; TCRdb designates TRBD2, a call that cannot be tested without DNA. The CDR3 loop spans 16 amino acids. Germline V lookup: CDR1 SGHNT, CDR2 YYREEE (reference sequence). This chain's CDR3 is CASSLAVAGGQETQYF.

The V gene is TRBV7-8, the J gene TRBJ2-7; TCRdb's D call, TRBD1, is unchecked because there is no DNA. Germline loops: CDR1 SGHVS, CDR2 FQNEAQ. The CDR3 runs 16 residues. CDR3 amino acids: CASSRIEGTEAYEQYF.

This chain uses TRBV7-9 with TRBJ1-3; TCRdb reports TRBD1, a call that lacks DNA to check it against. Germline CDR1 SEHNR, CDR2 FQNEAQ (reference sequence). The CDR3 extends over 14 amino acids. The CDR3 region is CASSSGTTGWTIYF.

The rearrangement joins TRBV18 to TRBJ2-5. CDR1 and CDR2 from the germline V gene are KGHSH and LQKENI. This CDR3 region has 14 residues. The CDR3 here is CASSRSDSEETQYF.

CDR3 region: CASSFGLAETSWGTDTQYF. The rearrangement links TRBV5-4 to TRBJ2-3; the TRBD2 assignment by TCRdb is unverifiable without DNA. CDR3 length equals 19 residues. Per the germline V gene, CDR1 is SGHNT and CDR2 is YYREEE (reference sequence).

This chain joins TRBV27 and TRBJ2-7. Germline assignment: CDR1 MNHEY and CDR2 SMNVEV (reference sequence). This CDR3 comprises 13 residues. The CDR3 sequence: CASRPRNSYEQYF.

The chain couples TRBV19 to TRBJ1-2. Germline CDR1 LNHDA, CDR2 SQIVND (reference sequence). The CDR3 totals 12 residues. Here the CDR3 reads CASSVVGYGYTF.

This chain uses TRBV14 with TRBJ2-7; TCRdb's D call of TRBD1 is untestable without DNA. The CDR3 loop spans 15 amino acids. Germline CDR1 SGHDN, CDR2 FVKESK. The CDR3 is CASSQGGSFSYEQYF.

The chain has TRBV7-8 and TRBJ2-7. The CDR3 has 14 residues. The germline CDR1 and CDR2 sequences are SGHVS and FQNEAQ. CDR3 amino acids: CASSLAGSAYEQYF.

The CDR3 reads CASSQGSGGADTQYF. The chain carries TRBV4-2 and TRBJ2-3; lacking DNA, the TRBD2 call made by TCRdb goes unchecked. The CDR3 spans 15 residues. In germline, CDR1 is LGHNA, CDR2 YNFKEQ.

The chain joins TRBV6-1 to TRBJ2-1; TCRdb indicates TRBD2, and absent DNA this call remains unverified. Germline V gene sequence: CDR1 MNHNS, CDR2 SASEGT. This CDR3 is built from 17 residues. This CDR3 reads CASSEGASGDTYNEQFF.

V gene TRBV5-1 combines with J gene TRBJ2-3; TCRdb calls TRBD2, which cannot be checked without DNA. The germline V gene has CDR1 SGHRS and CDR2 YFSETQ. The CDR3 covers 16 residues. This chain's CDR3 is CASSSLAGGLADTQYF.